The 21 T cell receptor beta chains given below trace back to one sample, sequenced in a study of blood T cell repertoires in COVID-19 (dated by TCRdb to the early 2020s). Libraries were built with the immunoSEQ multiplex PCR assay. What TCRdb holds here is the immuneACCESS table cut down to in-frame rearrangements. Part of the clones is not present; checked against another copy, under half of the missing clones reflect an unresolved V gene, and the others are unexplained. This sample lists 200,000 to 300,000 clones; roughly 82% were detected once. The top ten clonotypes cover over 2% of the sample. Sequenced: peripheral blood. Source of these receptors: a man aged 35 to 55 who had recovered from COVID-19.

The chain joins TRBV5-8 to TRBJ1-1; 10 bases are a match to TRBD1. The trim removed 2 bases at V and 5 bases at J, leaving 6 bases unmatched. The CDR3 consists of 15 residues. Per germline, CDR1 SGHTS and CDR2 YDEGEE. DNA of the CDR3: TGTGCCAGCAGCTTCCGGGGACAGGGGAGGACTGAAGCTTTCTTT. It is translated as CASSFRGQGRTEAFF.

The chain links TRBV6-5 to TRBJ1-2; D not resolved. The CDR3 consists of 14 residues. V lost 6 bases, J lost 0 bases, and 11 bases lay in between. The germline V gene has CDR1 MNHEY and CDR2 SVGAGI. The CDR3 DNA follows: TGTGCCAGCAGCATCGGACTCACTAACTATGGCTACACCTTC. This gives the protein CASSIGLTNYGYTF.

The chain joins TRBV24-1 to TRBJ2-7, with a tentative D call TRBD1 (6 bases). CDR3 length: 16 amino acids. Trimming stripped 7 bases from V and 0 bases from J, with 18 bases between. Germline CDR1 reads KGHDR; CDR2 reads SFDVKD. CDR3 sequence: CATRRRNWTASYEQYF. CDR3 in DNA: TGTGCCACCAGGCGCCGGAATTGGACAGCCTCCTACGAGCAGTACTTC.

The rearrangement uses TRBV7-2 and TRBJ2-3; tentative D call: TRBD2 (5 bases). V was trimmed by 2 bases and J by 9 bases, leaving 12 bases between them. Germline CDR1 and CDR2: SGHTA and FQGNSA. This CDR3 contains 13 residues. CDR3 region: CASSLQPGGTQYF. The CDR3 region has the DNA TGTGCCAGCAGCTTACAGCCCGGAGGAACGCAGTATTTT. Supplemented by reference TRBV7-2 and TRBJ2-3, the full variable domain reads GAGVSQSPSNKVTEKGKDVELRCDPISGHTALYWYRQSLGQGLEFLIYFQGNSAPDKSGLPSDRFSAERTGGSVSTLTIQRTQQEDSAVYLCASSLQPGGTQYFGPGTRLTVL.

The J gene is TRBJ1-1, the V gene TRBV19; D not resolved. This CDR3 region has 14 residues. Germline V gene data show CDR1 as LNHDA and CDR2 as SQIVND (reference sequence). V was clipped by 2 bases and J by 1 base, with 8 bases between them. The CDR3 DNA follows: TGTGCCAGTAGTATAACGCCGGGGAACACTGAAGCTTTCTTT. Amino acids: CASSITPGNTEAFF.

The chain combines TRBV10-2 with TRBJ2-3, with D hard to call. With 6 bases removed from V and 14 bases from J, the gap between germline ends came to 21 bases. The CDR3 is 13 residues long. The V gene's germline CDR1 is WSHSY and CDR2 SAAADI. The CDR3 sequence: CASRTNSPSSSYF. In nucleotides, the CDR3 is TGCGCCAGCAGAACAAACAGTCCCTCTTCTTCGTATTTT.

This clone has just a few counts. This chain connects TRBV4-3 to TRBJ2-1, with TRBD1 as a possible D gene (6 bases). Germline CDR1 is LGHNA and CDR2 is YSLEER. CDR3 length equals 16 residues. Trimming stripped 0 bases from V and 5 bases from J, with 14 bases between. CDR3 sequence reads: CASSQDVGQRNNEQFF. The CDR3 region has the DNA TGCGCCAGCAGCCAAGACGTAGGACAGCGGAACAATGAGCAGTTCTTC.

This chain joins TRBV29-1 and TRBJ1-2, with 7 nucleotides matching TRBD1. CDR3 size: 14 residues. Germline V lookup: CDR1 SQVTM, CDR2 ANQGSEA. V gave up 7 bases and J gave up 5 bases; unmatched junction bases: 13. The chain's CDR3 is CSALIQGGAYGYTF. DNA of the CDR3: TGCAGCGCTTTGATCCAGGGGGGCGCGTATGGCTACACCTTC.

The V and J genes are TRBV9 and TRBJ2-3; D is perhaps TRBD1 (5 bases). This CDR3 has 13 residues. The V and J ends lost 3 bases and 6 bases respectively, with 11 bases between them. Germline V lookup: CDR1 SGDLS, CDR2 YYNGEE. The CDR3 reads CASSGGAVDTQYF. CDR3 coding DNA: TGTGCCAGCAGCGGGGGCGCGGTGGATACGCAGTATTTT.

The genes are TRBV21-1 and TRBJ1-2. TRBV21-1 is given as a pseudogene. This CDR3 has 15 amino acids. The CDR3 is CASSKGRVMGDGYTF. CDR3 in DNA: TGTGCCAGCAGCAAAGGACGGGTAATGGGTGATGGCTACACCTTC.

The chain carries TRBV4-1 and TRBJ1-5; D is unresolved. The CDR3 extends over 16 amino acids. CDR1 MGHRA and CDR2 YSYEKL come from the germline V gene. The V gene lost 0 bases and the J gene lost 2 bases, with 11 bases spanning the gap. The CDR3 loop reads CASSQEEGFRNQPQHF. The CDR3 DNA reads TGCGCCAGCAGCCAAGAGGAGGGTTTTCGCAATCAGCCCCAGCATTTT.

The chain employs TRBV30 and TRBJ1-1; the match to TRBD1 covers 9 bases. Germline CDR1 reads GTSNPN; CDR2 reads SVGIG (reference sequence). The CDR3 runs to 14 residues. The junction had 8 bases not matched to a gene; V was cut back by 2 bases and J by 7 bases. CDR3 sequence (DNA): TGTGCCTGGAGTCTTTACAGGGGGCCGATTGAAGCTTTCTTT. This sequence encodes CAWSLYRGPIEAFF.

The J gene is TRBJ1-1, the V gene TRBV6-5, with 10 bases aligning to TRBD1. The junction had 7 bases not matched to a gene; V was cut back by 5 bases and J by 4 bases. Germline assignment: CDR1 MNHEY and CDR2 SVGAGI. The CDR3 has 15 amino acids. The CDR3 DNA reads as TGTGCCAGCAGTACCGACAGGGGGCGAGGCACTGAAGCTTTCTTT. Amino acids: CASSTDRGRGTEAFF.

The chain couples TRBV10-3 to TRBJ2-7; the D gene is possibly TRBD2 (5 bases). V lost 2 bases to trimming and J lost 0 bases, with 11 bases between them. This CDR3 is built from 15 residues. Germline V CDR1 and CDR2: ENHRY, SYGVKD. The CDR3 loop is CAISETTADSYEQYF. The DNA for the CDR3 is TGTGCCATCAGTGAGACTACAGCGGACTCCTACGAGCAGTACTTC.

In its sample, this clone was seen once. The chain carries TRBV5-6 and TRBJ1-1; 8 nucleotides match TRBD1. Germline loops: CDR1 SGHDT, CDR2 YYEEEE. V was pared by 4 bases and J by 4 bases, with 6 bases of the junction left unmatched. The CDR3 totals 14 residues. The CDR3 sequence: CASSPDRGGTEAFF. The CDR3 DNA follows: TGTGCCAGCAGCCCCGACAGGGGCGGCACTGAAGCTTTCTTT.

The chain joins TRBV9 to TRBJ2-1, with 13 bases fitting TRBD2. V was clipped by 3 bases and J by 9 bases; unmatched bases: 6. The CDR3 length is 15 residues. In germline, CDR1 is SGDLS, CDR2 YYNGEE. CDR3 in DNA: TGTGCCAGCAGCGGGACCGGGACTAGCGGGGCTGAGCAGTTCTTC. It is translated as CASSGTGTSGAEQFF. Variable domain in full (rest from reference TRBV9 and TRBJ2-1): DSGVTQTPKHLITATGQRVTLRCSPRSGDLSVYWYQQSLDQGLQFLIQYYNGEERAKGNILERFSAQQFPDLHSELNLSSLELGDSALYFCASSGTGTSGAEQFFGPGTRLTVL.

The chain has TRBV9 and TRBJ2-1; TRBD2 matches at 12 bases. Germline CDR1 and CDR2: SGDLS and YYNGEE. J was trimmed by 5 bases and V by 4 bases; bases with no gene match: 4. This CDR3 is built from 15 residues. The CDR3 loop is CASSFLAGGDNEQFF. In DNA, the CDR3 is TGTGCCAGCAGCTTTCTAGCGGGAGGGGACAATGAGCAGTTCTTC.

CDR3 sequence reads: CASSSTGSYGYTF. CDR3 DNA sequence: TGTGCCAGCAGCTCGACAGGGAGTTATGGCTACACCTTC. The chain couples TRBV13 to TRBJ1-2; TRBD1 aligns across 7 bases. The CDR3 consists of 13 residues. Germline V lookup: CDR1 PRHDT, CDR2 FYEKMQ (reference sequence). The junction had 4 bases not matched to a gene; V was cut back by 4 bases and J by 5 bases.

The chain joins TRBV15 to TRBJ2-3, with TRBD2 matching over 8 bases. The CDR3 runs 15 residues. J lost 2 bases, V lost 6 bases, and 7 bases had no gene match. Per the germline V gene, CDR1 is LNHNV and CDR2 is YYDKDF (reference sequence). Here the CDR3 DNA reads TGTGCCACCAGTGGCGGGGGGAACCCCACAGATACGCAGTATTTT. This gives the protein CATSGGGNPTDTQYF.

The rearrangement joins TRBV2 to TRBJ2-5, with D possibly matching TRBD1 (6 bases). The ends were cut back, 6 bases at V and 1 base at J, with 12 bases in the middle. The germline V gene has CDR1 SNHLY and CDR2 FYNNEI. The CDR3 runs 14 residues. This CDR3 is CASRFRDTQETQYF. DNA of the CDR3: TGTGCCAGCAGGTTCCGGGACACCCAAGAGACCCAGTACTTC. Combining the CDR3 with reference TRBV2 and TRBJ2-5 gives the whole variable domain EPEVTQTPSHQVTQMGQEVILRCVPISNHLYFYWYRQILGQKVEFLVSFYNNEISEKSEIFDDQFSVERPDGSNFTLKIRSTKLEDSAMYFCASRFRDTQETQYFGPGTRLLVL.

There are many counts of this clone. The rearrangement uses TRBV7-9 and TRBJ1-2; D is undetermined. CDR1 is SEHNR, CDR2 FQNEAQ, per germline (reference sequence). Trimming left V 2 bases short and J 8 bases short, with 9 bases between. The CDR3 has 12 residues. This chain's CDR3 is CASSLFRGGYTF. As DNA, the CDR3 is TGTGCCAGCAGCTTATTCAGAGGAGGCTACACCTTC.